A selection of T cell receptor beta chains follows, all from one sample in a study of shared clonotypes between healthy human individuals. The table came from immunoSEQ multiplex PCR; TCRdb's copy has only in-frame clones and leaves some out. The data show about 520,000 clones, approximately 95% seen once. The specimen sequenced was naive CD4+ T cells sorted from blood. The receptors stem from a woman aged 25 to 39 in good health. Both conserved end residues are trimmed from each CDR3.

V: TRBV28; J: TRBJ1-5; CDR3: ASSLQGISNQPQH
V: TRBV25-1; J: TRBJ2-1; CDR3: ASSGSRGDTFYNEQF
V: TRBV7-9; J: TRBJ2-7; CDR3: ASSSLAYLHYEQY
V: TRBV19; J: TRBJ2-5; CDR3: ASSGLVGLGQETQY
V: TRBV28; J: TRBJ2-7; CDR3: ASSSETENYEQY
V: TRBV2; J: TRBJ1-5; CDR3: ASALVLSNQPQH
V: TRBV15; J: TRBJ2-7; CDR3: ATSRDLGDYEQY
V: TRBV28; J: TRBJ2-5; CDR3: ASRSYPVETQY
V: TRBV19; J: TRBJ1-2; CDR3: ASTPLGLGGYT
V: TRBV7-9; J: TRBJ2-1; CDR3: ASSRDSSSYNEQF
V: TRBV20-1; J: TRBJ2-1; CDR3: SARDWGQQF
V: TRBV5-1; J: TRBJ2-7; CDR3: ASSPPEDSSYEQY
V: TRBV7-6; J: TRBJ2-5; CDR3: ASSHQLTSGGGETQY
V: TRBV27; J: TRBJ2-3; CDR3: ASSFSSSTDTQY
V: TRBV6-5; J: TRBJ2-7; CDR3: ASRPGAPYEQY
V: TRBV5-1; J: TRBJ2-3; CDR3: ASSPWTSPNTDTQY
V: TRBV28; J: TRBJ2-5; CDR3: ASSPTSFPETQY
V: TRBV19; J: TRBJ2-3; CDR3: ASMSGWPEDTQY
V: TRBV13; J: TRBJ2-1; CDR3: ASSLGRGANNEQF
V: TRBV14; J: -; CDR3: ASSELAAGSYEQY
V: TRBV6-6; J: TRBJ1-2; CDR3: ASSYVGGGGYT
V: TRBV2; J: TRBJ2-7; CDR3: ASRITSGTTYEQY
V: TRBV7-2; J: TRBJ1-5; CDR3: ASSPTSSGHQPQH
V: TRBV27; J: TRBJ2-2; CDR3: ASSTQGNAGELF
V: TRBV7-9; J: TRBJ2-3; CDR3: ASSLSLAASTDTQY
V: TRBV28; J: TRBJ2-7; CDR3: ASSLAFYEQY
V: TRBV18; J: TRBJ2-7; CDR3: ASSPLRDRADEQY
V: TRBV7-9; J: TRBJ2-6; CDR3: ASSDALLLLGANVLT